Following are 6 T cell receptor beta chains from one sample sequenced in a study of blood T cell repertoires in COVID-19. Method: immunoSEQ multiplex PCR; TCRdb's copy keeps in-frame clones and lacks some. The table includes roughly 290,000 clones, roughly nine tenths detected once. The sample consisted of PBMCs or T cells enriched from blood (not recorded which). The receptors here all came from a woman between 40 and 50 years old who had recovered from COVID-19.

The rearrangement joins TRBV2 to TRBJ2-1; 14 nucleotides align to TRBD2. Germline V gene lookup returns CDR1 SNHLY and CDR2 FYNNEI. The CDR3 covers 16 residues. Trimming cost V 6 bases and J 9 bases; bases outside gene matches: 10. DNA for the CDR3: TGTGCCAGCAGGACTTTACCGGGACTAGCGGGAGCTGAGCAGTTCTTC. Encoded protein: CASRTLPGLAGAEQFF.

CDR3 coding DNA: TGTGCCAGCAGCCAACAGGGGAGGCAGGCCAAACTGTTTTTT. Its translation is CASSQQGRQAKLFF. The rearrangement joins TRBV28 to TRBJ1-4, with 7 bases identical to TRBD1. This CDR3 is built from 14 residues. Germline CDR1 is MDHEN and CDR2 is SYDVKM. The trim removed 6 bases at V and 11 bases at J, leaving 12 bases unmatched.

V and J are TRBV3-1 (or the pseudogene TRBV3-2) and TRBJ2-7; TRBD2 matches 9 bases. CDR1 and CDR2 (germline): LGHDT, YNNKEL (reference sequence). With V trimmed by 6 bases and J by 3 bases, 9 bases remained unmatched. This CDR3 contains 15 residues. The CDR3 here is CASSSTSGPIYEQYF. The DNA of the CDR3 is TGTGCCAGCAGTTCGACTAGCGGCCCCATCTACGAGCAGTACTTC.

The genes are TRBV7-3 and TRBJ2-5; 9 bases line up with TRBD1. The CDR3 is made up of 15 amino acids. Germline V CDR1 and CDR2: SGHTA, FQGTGA. The V segment lost 5 bases and the J segment 0 bases; nucleotides outside the gene matches: 4. CDR3 in amino acids: CASSRTGANQETQYF. The CDR3 DNA reads TGTGCCAGCAGCCGGACAGGGGCCAACCAAGAGACCCAGTACTTC.

In this sample, this clone turned up once. The chain combines TRBV5-1 with TRBJ2-1; perhaps TRBD2 as D (7 bases). The CDR3 is 16 amino acids. V lost 3 bases to trimming and J lost 8 bases, with 21 bases between them. From germline, CDR1 is SGHRS and CDR2 YFSETQ. The chain's CDR3 is CASSSGGGLRSDEQFF. The CDR3 coding sequence is TGCGCCAGCAGCTCTGGAGGGGGACTACGCTCGGATGAGCAGTTCTTC.

This clone has just one count. The gene calls are TRBV18 and TRBJ2-3; the match to TRBD1 covers 7 bases. J lost 2 bases, V lost 0 bases, and 2 bases had no gene match. CDR1 and CDR2 (germline): KGHSH, LQKENI. The CDR3 extends over 15 amino acids. CDR3 DNA: TGTGCCAGCTCACCACCGGGACAGTACACAGATACGCAGTATTTT. Amino acid sequence: CASSPPGQYTDTQYF.